Below, 28 T cell receptor beta chains from the same sample are listed, as sequenced in a study of CXCR3-negative and CXCR3-positive naive CD8 T cells. Each TRB cDNA library was prepared by 5' RACE (with UMI labels). From the 5' RACE reads, TCRdb lists one entry per CDR3 protein and no DNA. In all, the sample yields 50,000 to 65,000 distinct CDR3 sequences. Source material: naive CXCR3- CD8+ T cells from blood. Subset here: CD45RO-CCR7+CD27+CD95- naive CD8+ T cells lacking CXCR3 (TNR3-). These receptors came from a human donor in good health. Some clones in this sample may be carry-over from other donors' samples.

The rearrangement uses TRBV19 and TRBJ2-7; no DNA is available, so the TRBD1 call from TCRdb remains unchecked. The CDR3 covers 14 residues. In germline, CDR1 is LNHDA, CDR2 SQIVND (reference sequence). This CDR3 is CASSATTGDYEQYF.

V gene TRBV7-6 combines with J gene TRBJ1-2; TCRdb outputs TRBD1, but without DNA this stays unchecked. This CDR3 has 18 amino acids. The germline CDR1 and CDR2 sequences are SGHVS and FNYEAQ. The CDR3 spells CASSPDTGTGGFGYGYTF.

The chain is built from TRBV12-3 or TRBV12-4 and TRBJ2-3. The CDR3 runs 13 residues. The CDR3 reads CASSELAADTQYF.

The CDR3 loop reads CASSLAATGGTSDTQYF. The chain combines TRBV7-8 with TRBJ2-3; TCRdb's D call, TRBD1, is unchecked because there is no DNA. In germline, CDR1 is SGHVS, CDR2 FQNEAQ. This CDR3 is built from 17 residues.

The genes are TRBV9 and TRBJ2-7; absent DNA, TCRdb's TRBD1 call cannot be checked. The CDR3 length is 15 residues. In germline, CDR1 is SGDLS, CDR2 YYNGEE. The chain's CDR3 is CASSVAPGSSYEQYF.

The chain recombines TRBV15 with TRBJ2-1; no DNA is available, so the TRBD2 call from TCRdb remains unchecked. There are 19 residues in the CDR3. CDR1 is LNHNV, CDR2 YYDKDF, per germline (reference sequence). The CDR3 is CATSRETPSTSGDYNEQFF.

The chain joins TRBV4-3 to TRBJ2-7; the D call of TRBD1 rests on TCRdb alone, since no DNA is present to check it. CDR1 is LGHNA and CDR2 is YSLEER in the germline V gene. The CDR3 loop spans 13 amino acids. The CDR3 spells CASSQDRVGEQYF.

V gene TRBV11-2 combines with J gene TRBJ2-7; TCRdb reports TRBD2, a call that lacks DNA to check it against. CDR3 length: 18 residues. From germline, CDR1 is SGHAT and CDR2 FQNNGV. CDR3 sequence reads: CASSFPRDPTRTYYEQYF. The full variable domain, its missing parts supplied by reference TRBV11-2 and TRBJ2-7, is EAGVAQSPRYKIIEKRQSVAFWCNPISGHATLYWYQQILGQGPKLLIQFQNNGVVDDSQLPKDRFSAERLKGVDSTLKIQPAKLEDSAVYLCASSFPRDPTRTYYEQYFGPGTRLTVT.

CDR3 loop: CSAFLPSGQDRPYEQYF. V usage is TRBV29-1 and J usage is TRBJ2-7; TCRdb reports TRBD1, a call that lacks DNA to check it against. Germline values: CDR1 SQVTM, CDR2 ANQGSEA. The CDR3 sequence is 17 residues long.

The chain employs TRBV29-1 and TRBJ2-3; the D call from TCRdb, TRBD2, cannot be confirmed without DNA. The V gene's germline CDR1 is SQVTM and CDR2 ANQGSEA. The CDR3 is 15 amino acids. The CDR3 spells CSVETGGPYTDTQYF.

The chain uses TRBV25-1 and TRBJ2-2; the D call of TRBD1 rests on TCRdb alone, since no DNA is present to check it. CDR1 and CDR2 from the germline V gene are MGHDK and SYGVNS. This CDR3 has 15 amino acids. CDR3 residues: CASSEGDRDTGELFF.

The chain couples TRBV19 to TRBJ2-1; the TRBD2 assignment by TCRdb is unverifiable without DNA. CDR1 LNHDA and CDR2 SQIVND come from the germline V gene (reference sequence). CDR3 length: 12 amino acids. The chain's CDR3 is CASSPSGAQQFF.

The chain uses TRBV28 and TRBJ2-3; without DNA, the TCRdb call of TRBD1 cannot be checked. The CDR3 length is 18 residues. Germline CDR1 is MDHEN and CDR2 is SYDVKM. The CDR3: CASSSSIPGTVGSDTQYF.

The CDR3 protein is CASSLAIGVWTSGDNEQFF. The chain carries TRBV5-4 and TRBJ2-1; TCRdb indicates TRBD2, and absent DNA this call remains unverified. The CDR3 is 19 residues long. Germline CDR1 is SGHNT and CDR2 is YYREEE (reference sequence).

The V and J genes are TRBV14 and TRBJ1-1. Germline CDR1 SGHDN, CDR2 FVKESK. The CDR3 has 17 amino acids. CDR3 residues: CASSPPWEDIVNTEAFF. The entire variable domain, with the rest obtained from reference TRBV14 and TRBJ1-1, is as follows: EAGVTQFPSHSVIEKGQTVTLRCDPISGHDNLYWYRRVMGKEIKFLLHFVKESKQDESGMPNNRFLAERTGGTYSTLKVQPAELEDSGVYFCASSPPWEDIVNTEAFFGQGTRLTVV.

The J gene is TRBJ2-7, the V gene TRBV29-1; TCRdb gives TRBD1 as the D gene, but with no DNA this cannot be confirmed. Per the germline V gene, CDR1 is SQVTM and CDR2 is ANQGSEA. The CDR3 extends over 13 amino acids. The CDR3 reads CSVVRQGAYEQYF.

This chain uses TRBV29-1 with TRBJ2-7; the TCRdb call, TRBD1, lacks DNA for checking. Germline V gene lookup returns CDR1 SQVTM and CDR2 ANQGSEA. The length of the CDR3 is 14 residues. The CDR3 sequence: CSVMGQGSDYEQYF.

This chain links TRBV29-1 with TRBJ2-5; the D call of TRBD1 rests on TCRdb alone, since no DNA is present to check it. Looked up from germline, CDR1 is SQVTM and CDR2 is ANQGSEA. The CDR3 extends over 15 amino acids. The chain's CDR3 is CSVDGPGTYQETQYF.

This chain uses TRBV28 with TRBJ1-5; the D call of TRBD1 rests on TCRdb alone, since no DNA is present to check it. Germline CDR1 is MDHEN and CDR2 is SYDVKM. This CDR3 region has 15 residues. This CDR3 is CASSFSGVGNQPQHF. Together with reference TRBV28 and TRBJ1-5, the CDR3 gives the full variable domain: DVKVTQSSRYLVKRTGEKVFLECVQDMDHENMFWYRQDPGLGLRLIYFSYDVKMKEKGDIPEGYSVSREKKERFSLILESASTNQTSMYLCASSFSGVGNQPQHFGDGTRLSIL.

The rearrangement uses TRBV6-5 and TRBJ2-1; TCRdb proposes TRBD2, but this gene call is untestable without DNA. The CDR3 has 17 residues. In germline, CDR1 is MNHEY, CDR2 SVGAGI. The CDR3 region is CASSYLKGLAVHNEQFF.

The chain joins TRBV25-1 to TRBJ2-5; TCRdb's D call of TRBD2 is untestable without DNA. The CDR3 runs 16 residues. Germline CDR1 is MGHDK and CDR2 is SYGVNS. CDR3 region: CASRPSNRDWIETQYF. The entire variable domain, with the rest obtained from reference TRBV25-1 and TRBJ2-5, is as follows: EADIYQTPRYLVIGTGKKITLECSQTMGHDKMYWYQQDPGMELHLIHYSYGVNSTEKGDLSSESTVSRIRTEHFPLTLESARPSHTSQYLCASRPSNRDWIETQYFGPGTRLLVL.

J is TRBJ1-1 and V is TRBV20-1; TCRdb's assignment of TRBD1 cannot be checked, as there is no DNA. The CDR3 covers 12 residues. Germline assignment: CDR1 DFQATT and CDR2 SNEGSKA (reference sequence). The CDR3 loop reads CSAPQGNTEAFF.

The chain has TRBV7-9 and TRBJ1-1; TCRdb names TRBD1, which stays unverified in the absence of DNA. CDR3 length: 14 residues. CDR1 is SEHNR, CDR2 FQNEAQ, per germline (reference sequence). The chain's CDR3 is CASSTGGASTEAFF.

This chain uses TRBV21-1 with TRBJ2-3; TCRdb returns TRBD1, unconfirmable since there is no DNA. TRBV21-1 is a recognized pseudogene. The CDR3 contains 16 residues. The CDR3 sequence is CASTDDTGRPTDTQYF.

This chain connects TRBV5-1 to TRBJ2-3; TCRdb's D gene call, TRBD2, goes unchecked for lack of DNA. The CDR3 consists of 17 residues. Germline-derived CDR1 and CDR2 are SGHRS and YFSETQ. The CDR3 reads CASSQNGLAGVTDTQYF.

The chain employs TRBV29-1 and TRBJ2-2; TCRdb's assignment of TRBD1 cannot be checked, as there is no DNA. This CDR3 contains 11 residues. Germline lookup yields CDR1 SQVTM and CDR2 ANQGSEA. CDR3 amino acids: CSVWGTGELFF.

The chain has TRBV5-6 and TRBJ2-1. Per germline, CDR1 SGHDT and CDR2 YYEEEE. CDR3 length equals 14 residues. This CDR3 is CASRLGELYNEQFF. Together with reference TRBV5-6 and TRBJ2-1, the CDR3 gives the full variable domain: DAGVTQSPTHLIKTRGQQVTLRCSPKSGHDTVSWYQQALGQGPQFIFQYYEEEERQRGNFPDRFSGHQFPNYSSELNVNALLLGDSALYLCASRLGELYNEQFFGPGTRLTVL.

The V gene is TRBV7-2, the J gene TRBJ1-2. CDR3 size: 16 residues. From germline, CDR1 is SGHTA and CDR2 FQGNSA. CDR3 protein: CASSLDPQVPDYGYTF.